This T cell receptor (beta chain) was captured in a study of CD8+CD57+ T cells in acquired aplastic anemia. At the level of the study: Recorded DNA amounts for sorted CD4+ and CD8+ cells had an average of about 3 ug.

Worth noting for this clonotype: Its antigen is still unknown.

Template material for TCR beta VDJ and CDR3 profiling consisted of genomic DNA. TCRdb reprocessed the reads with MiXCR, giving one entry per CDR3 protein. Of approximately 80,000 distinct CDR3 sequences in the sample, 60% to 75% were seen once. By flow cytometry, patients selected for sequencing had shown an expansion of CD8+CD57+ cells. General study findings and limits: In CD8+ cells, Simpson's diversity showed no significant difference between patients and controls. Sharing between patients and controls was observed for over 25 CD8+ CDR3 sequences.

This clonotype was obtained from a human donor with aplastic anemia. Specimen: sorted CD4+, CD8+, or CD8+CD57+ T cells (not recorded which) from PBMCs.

The CDR3 is CASRPAGSGANVLTF. The CDR3 bases are TGTGCCAGCCGACCGGCCGGGTCTGGGGCCAACGTCCTGACTTTC. The rearrangement links TRBV7-2 to TRBJ2-6; D gene ambiguous. This CDR3 is 15 amino acids long. V lost 8 bases and J 1 base, leaving 12 bases between the germline ends. CDR1 is SGHTA and CDR2 is FQGNSA in the germline V gene.